Each of the 30 T cell receptor beta chains below was sequenced from the same sample in a study of a mutant IDH1 vaccine in newly diagnosed glioma. Described time point: week 47, end of study. Vaccine doses each comprised 300 ug of mutant IDH1 20-mer peptide, with topical imiquimod. These receptors have no known antigen. TCRdb's table, derived via immunoSEQ multiplex PCR, lists solely in-frame clones and lacks some. The top ten hold 3% to 4% of the sample, which has tens of thousands of clones, under 85% seen once. The sample in question was PBMCs, obtained from a glioma patient whose treatment included an IDH1 peptide vaccine. The receptors were gathered from a woman aged 50 to 60 with glioma.

This CDR3 reads CATSRDRGNYGYTF. The CDR3 nucleotides are TGTGCCACCAGCAGGGACAGGGGGAACTATGGCTACACCTTC. This chain uses TRBV15 with TRBJ1-2, with 10 bases lining up with TRBD1. The CDR3 covers 14 residues. J was trimmed by 2 bases and V by 3 bases; bases with no gene match: 0. CDR1 and CDR2 from the germline V gene are LNHNV and YYDKDF (reference sequence).

This clone was recorded once. The genes are TRBV10-2 and TRBJ2-7; D is ambiguous. V was shortened by 8 bases and J by 3 bases, with 14 bases between the two germline ends. From germline, CDR1 is WSHSY and CDR2 SAAADI. This CDR3 contains 13 residues. The CDR3 loop is CASSNRHIYEQYF. In DNA, the CDR3 is TGCGCCAGCTCGAATAGGCATATCTACGAGCAGTACTTC.

The chain carries TRBV4-2 and TRBJ1-1; D gene unclear. CDR3 size: 12 residues. Germline V gene lookup returns CDR1 LGHNA and CDR2 YNFKEQ. V dropped 1 base and J dropped 8 bases, with 8 bases sitting between them. CDR3 region: CASSQGAEEAFF. The CDR3 coding sequence is TGTGCCAGCAGCCAAGGGGCGGAAGAAGCTTTCTTT.

The rearrangement uses TRBV21-1 and TRBJ1-1; TRBD1, the D gene given by the table, was not confirmed from the DNA. TRBV21-1 is a recognized pseudogene. The CDR3 is 15 residues long. CDR3 nucleotide sequence: TGTGCCAGCAGCACACCGGGACAGCGGAACACTGAAGCTTTCTTT. Translated: CASSTPGQRNTEAFF.

This clone was recorded once. The rearrangement uses TRBV27 and TRBJ2-5; tentative D call: TRBD2 (7 bases). Germline V lookup: CDR1 MNHEY, CDR2 SMNVEV (reference sequence). Trimming removed 7 bases from V and 3 bases from J, with 12 bases in between. The CDR3 length is 13 residues. In nucleotides, the CDR3 is TGTGCCAGCACCGGAGGGGGGGAAGAGACCCAGTACTTC. Amino acid sequence: CASTGGGEETQYF.

The gene calls are TRBV4-1 and TRBJ2-7, with D maybe TRBD1 (7 bases). The CDR3 has 15 amino acids. Germline assignment: CDR1 MGHRA and CDR2 YSYEKL. Trimming took 1 base from V and 2 from J, leaving 12 bases between them. CDR3 sequence: CASSQGAGGTYEQYF. The CDR3 DNA sequence: TGCGCCAGCAGCCAAGGGGCAGGGGGGACCTACGAGCAGTACTTC.

The rearrangement links TRBV2 to TRBJ1-4; D remains ambiguous. Germline V CDR1 and CDR2: SNHLY, FYNNEI. V lost 4 bases, J lost 5 bases, and 8 bases lay in between. The CDR3 has 13 amino acids. The CDR3 protein is CASSARRNEKLFF. The CDR3 bases are TGTGCCAGCAGTGCCAGGAGAAATGAAAAACTGTTTTTT.

V is TRBV28 and J is TRBJ1-2; perhaps TRBD1 as D (5 bases). There are 14 residues in the CDR3. From germline, CDR1 is MDHEN and CDR2 SYDVKM. V lost 2 bases, J lost 8 bases, and 15 bases lay in between. In DNA form, the CDR3 reads TGTGCCAGCAGTTTAGAGGGAGGGGCAAGGGGCTACACCTTC. This codes for CASSLEGGARGYTF.

V usage is TRBV4-1 and J usage is TRBJ2-2; D unclear. The CDR3 covers 15 residues. Deletions cut 0 bases from V and 5 bases from J, with 10 bases between. The germline gives CDR1 MGHRA, CDR2 YSYEKL. The CDR3 here is CASSQDLVLTGELFF. As DNA, the CDR3 is TGCGCCAGCAGCCAAGATCTAGTATTAACCGGGGAGCTGTTTTTT.

This chain connects TRBV2 to TRBJ2-5, with D tentatively TRBD2 (6 bases). There are 15 residues in the CDR3. Trimming stripped 7 bases from V and 0 bases from J, with 15 bases between. CDR1 and CDR2 from the germline V gene are SNHLY and FYNNEI. CDR3 nucleotides: TGTGCCAGCACCCCCCCCGGGGGAAACCAAGAGACCCAGTACTTC. It translates to CASTPPGGNQETQYF.

CDR3 sequence reads: CASSPQGGVEVRGYTF. The DNA of the CDR3 is TGTGCCAGCTCACCACAAGGGGGAGTCGAGGTCCGCGGCTACACCTTC. The chain couples TRBV18 to TRBJ1-2; weak D call: TRBD1 (6 bases). CDR1 and CDR2 from the germline V gene are KGHSH and LQKENI. V lost 1 base to trimming and J lost 8 bases, with 20 bases between them. The CDR3 length is 16 residues.

The chain is built from TRBV7-9 and TRBJ1-6; 7 positions agree with TRBD1. Trimming removed 5 bases from V and 14 bases from J; junction bases left unmatched: 18. Germline values: CDR1 SEHNR, CDR2 FQNEAQ (reference sequence). The CDR3 contains 16 residues. Here the CDR3 DNA reads TGTGCCAGCAGCCCCGGGGGGGGACAGCCCATCGGGGCCCTCCACTTT. Residues: CASSPGGGQPIGALHF.

The chain carries TRBV28 and TRBJ1-1; perhaps TRBD1 as D (5 bases). Germline-derived CDR1 and CDR2 are MDHEN and SYDVKM. The CDR3 runs to 11 residues. Trimming shortened V by 5 bases and J by 9 bases, and 10 bases separated the two germline ends. The CDR3 sequence: CASSSGGKAFF. CDR3 DNA: TGTGCCAGCAGTAGTGGGGGAAAAGCTTTCTTT.

This chain links TRBV19 with TRBJ2-7; TRBD1 agrees at 7 bases. Trimming removed 6 bases from V and 6 bases from J; junction bases left unmatched: 5. Germline CDR1 LNHDA, CDR2 SQIVND (reference sequence). This CDR3 has 12 amino acids. The CDR3 here is CASRNDRAEQYF. For the CDR3, the DNA is TGTGCCAGTAGGAACGACAGGGCCGAGCAGTACTTC.

The V gene is TRBV7-9, the J gene TRBJ2-7, with 8 positions matching TRBD1. Germline V CDR1 and CDR2: SEHNR, FQNEAQ (reference sequence). V dropped 5 bases and J dropped 0; count of bases not matched to a gene: 0. This CDR3 is 13 amino acids long. DNA of the CDR3: TGTGCCAGCAGCGACAGGGGCTCCTACGAGCAGTACTTC. Protein sequence: CASSDRGSYEQYF. The whole variable domain, filled in from reference TRBV7-9 and TRBJ2-7, reads DTGVSQNPRHKITKRGQNVTFRCDPISEHNRLYWYRQTLGQGPEFLTYFQNEAQLEKSRLLSDRFSAERPKGSFSTLEIQRTEQGDSAMYLCASSDRGSYEQYFGPGTRLTVT.

The chain has TRBV27 and TRBJ2-2, with 7 bases that match TRBD1. Trimming at V came to 10 bases and at J to 7 bases, leaving 9 bases not matched to a gene. The CDR3 covers 13 residues. Germline-derived CDR1 and CDR2 are MNHEY and SMNVEV (reference sequence). CDR3 bases: TGTGCCAACCCGACAGGGCTCGACGGGGAGCTGTTTTTT. It is translated as CANPTGLDGELFF.

The chain couples TRBV6-5 to TRBJ1-2; the D gene is possibly TRBD1 (6 bases). CDR1 is MNHEY and CDR2 is SVGAGI in the germline V gene. V dropped 0 bases and J dropped 6 bases, with 17 bases sitting between them. The CDR3 covers 16 residues. CDR3 bases: TGTGCCAGCAGTTACTCCGTGGGGGCAGGGAAGGATGGCTACACCTTC. Translating gives CASSYSVGAGKDGYTF.

The J gene is TRBJ2-7, the V gene TRBV7-9; no clear D gene. Trimming removed 1 base at V and 0 bases at J, with 13 bases between. Germline V gene lookup returns CDR1 SEHNR and CDR2 FQNEAQ (reference sequence). The CDR3 runs 16 residues. The CDR3 protein is CASSLGWADSSYEQYF. Here the CDR3 DNA reads TGTGCCAGCAGCTTAGGATGGGCAGATAGCTCCTACGAGCAGTACTTC.

This chain links TRBV4-1 with TRBJ1-1, with D possibly TRBD1 on 5 matching bases. The germline V gene encodes CDR1 MGHRA and CDR2 YSYEKL. The CDR3 is 14 residues long. The V gene lost 2 bases and the J gene lost 5 bases, with 12 bases spanning the gap. CDR3 sequence (DNA): TGCGCCAGCAGCCAACTGGGTGGGGGGACTGAAGCTTTCTTT. It translates to CASSQLGGGTEAFF.

Points on this clone: Other DNA sequences of this sample code for an identical CDR3. The chain's CDR3 is CAWSSTLGSEARQPQHF. The CDR3, as DNA: TGTGCCTGGAGTTCCACTTTGGGTTCGGAAGCTCGTCAGCCCCAGCATTTT. V and J are TRBV30 and TRBJ1-5; D gene uncertain. The CDR3 covers 17 residues. V was clipped by 2 bases and J by 6 bases, with 23 bases between them. Germline CDR1 GTSNPN, CDR2 SVGIG (reference sequence).

This clone was picked up a small number of times. This chain uses TRBV7-9 with TRBJ1-1, with a tentative D call TRBD1 (6 bases). The germline CDR1 and CDR2 sequences are SEHNR and FQNEAQ (reference sequence). The CDR3 has 14 amino acids. Between the trimmed V and J ends, which lost 8 bases and 5 bases, there was a span of 18 bases. The CDR3 bases are TGTGCCAGCCTCAATACGGGGGGCATTACTGAAGCTTTCTTT. Its protein product is CASLNTGGITEAFF.

V gene TRBV28 combines with J gene TRBJ2-7; TRBD2 agrees at 11 bases. V lost 8 bases and J lost 2; bases outside the gene matches: 5. This CDR3 has 14 amino acids. Germline V gives CDR1 MDHEN, CDR2 SYDVKM. The CDR3 coding sequence is TGTGCCAGCCTTACTAGCGGGGGAGCCTACGAGCAGTACTTC. As protein: CASLTSGGAYEQYF.

This chain uses TRBV29-1 with TRBJ2-1; possible D gene TRBD1, 6 bases. This CDR3 has 12 residues. Trimming took off 5 bases at V and 5 bases at J, with 10 bases between the two ends. Germline V gene lookup returns CDR1 SQVTM and CDR2 ANQGSEA. CDR3 sequence (DNA): TGCAGCGTTAGGACAGTAGACAATGAGCAGTTCTTC. Translation gives CSVRTVDNEQFF.

This rearrangement joins TRBV10-1 to TRBJ2-7; no firm D call. Germline V gives CDR1 WNHNN, CDR2 SYGVQD (reference sequence). CDR3 length: 13 amino acids. V was pared by 1 base and J by 6 bases, with 10 bases between. CDR3 nucleotide sequence: TGCGCCAGCAGTGAGTTTAGCAAAGGCGAGCAGTACTTC. Translated, it gives CASSEFSKGEQYF.

The chain joins TRBV27 to TRBJ1-5, with D unresolved. Trimming removed 4 bases from V and 4 bases from J, with 8 bases in between. CDR1 is MNHEY, CDR2 SMNVEV, per germline (reference sequence). This CDR3 comprises 13 residues. In nucleotides, the CDR3 is TGTGCCAGCAGTTCCTTAACAAATCAGCCCCAGCATTTT. It translates to CASSSLTNQPQHF.

The chain recombines TRBV27 with TRBJ2-7, with D possibly being TRBD1 (5 bases). The CDR3 has 16 amino acids. V lost 2 bases and J 2 bases, leaving 16 bases between the germline ends. Germline loops: CDR1 MNHEY, CDR2 SMNVEV (reference sequence). The CDR3: CASSLKGNSRTYEQYF. In DNA form, the CDR3 reads TGTGCCAGCAGTTTAAAGGGGAACTCTAGAACCTACGAGCAGTACTTC.

The chain uses TRBV5-4 and TRBJ2-5; maybe TRBD2 (6 bases). CDR1 is SGHNT, CDR2 YYREEE, per germline (reference sequence). V lost 5 bases to trimming and J lost 7 bases, with 24 bases between them. There are 16 residues in the CDR3. In DNA, the CDR3 is TGTGCCAGCAGTACTGGACGGGTCCAAACGGAGGGGACCCAGTACTTC. This encodes CASSTGRVQTEGTQYF.

This clone came up once. This chain joins TRBV9 and TRBJ1-1, with 8 positions matching TRBD1. Germline CDR1 SGDLS, CDR2 YYNGEE. The CDR3 runs 15 residues. Unmatched junction bases numbered 9, after V lost 4 bases and J lost 4 bases. The DNA for the CDR3 is TGTGCCAGCAGCCCCACGACAGGGGTGTCCACTGAAGCTTTCTTT. Translated: CASSPTTGVSTEAFF. The variable domain in full, with the rest retrieved from reference TRBV9 and TRBJ1-1, is DSGVTQTPKHLITATGQRVTLRCSPRSGDLSVYWYQQSLDQGLQFLIQYYNGEERAKGNILERFSAQQFPDLHSELNLSSLELGDSALYFCASSPTTGVSTEAFFGQGTRLTVV.

This chain connects TRBV4-1 to TRBJ1-2, with D possibly TRBD1 on 5 matching bases. The CDR3 loop spans 14 amino acids. The germline gives CDR1 MGHRA, CDR2 YSYEKL. Trimming took off 3 bases at V and 4 bases at J, with 12 bases between the two ends. The CDR3: CASSHDSTTYGYTF. The CDR3 DNA reads as TGCGCCAGCAGCCATGACAGTACAACCTATGGCTACACCTTC.

The chain couples TRBV6-4 to TRBJ1-1; 7 bases map to TRBD1. The germline V gene encodes CDR1 MRHNA and CDR2 SNTAGT. V shed 6 bases, J shed 3 bases, and the junction held 4 bases outside the gene matches. CDR3 length: 13 residues. The CDR3 loop reads CASSRQGDTEAFF. In DNA form, the CDR3 reads TGTGCCAGCAGCAGACAGGGCGACACTGAAGCTTTCTTT.